Shown below are 29 T cell receptor beta chains from a single sample sequenced in a study of CD8 T cells in Susac syndrome. Random hexamers primed reverse transcription of about 0.45 to 1 ug RNA. MiXCR, applied by TCRdb to the immunoSEQ multiplex PCR reads, yields one record per CDR3 protein. The data show approximately 25,000 distinct CDR3 sequences, around 95% seen once. The sample taken for sequencing was CD8+ T cells from PBMCs. The receptor source for this set is a human donor with Susac syndrome.

The chain uses TRBV13 and TRBJ2-1; D unresolved. CDR1 is PRHDT, CDR2 FYEKMQ, per germline (reference sequence). There are 12 residues in the CDR3. V was shortened by 3 bases and J by 5 bases, with 5 bases between the two germline ends. CDR3 region: CASSLGNNEQFF. In DNA, the CDR3 is TGTGCCAGCAGCTTGGGTAACAATGAGCAGTTCTTC.

The rearrangement uses TRBV6-1 and TRBJ2-2; a weak D match, TRBD1 (5 bases). Trimming took off 6 bases at V and 2 bases at J, with 19 bases between the two ends. This CDR3 is built from 17 residues. Germline V lookup: CDR1 MNHNS, CDR2 SASEGT. The CDR3 loop is CASSLPYRFANTGELFF. CDR3 in DNA: TGTGCCAGCAGCCTCCCCTACAGGTTCGCAAACACCGGGGAGCTGTTTTTT.

This clonotype is a singleton in its sample. The chain carries TRBV28 and TRBJ1-4; no clear D gene. Per the germline V gene, CDR1 is MDHEN and CDR2 is SYDVKM. The CDR3 loop spans 18 amino acids. With 2 bases removed from V and 0 bases from J, the gap between germline ends came to 16 bases. CDR3 loop: CASSLPEAFGATNEKLFF. In nucleotides, the CDR3 is TGTGCCAGCAGTTTACCGGAGGCCTTTGGTGCAACTAATGAAAAACTGTTTTTT.

This chain links TRBV19 with TRBJ2-7; possible D gene TRBD2, 5 bases. Germline V gene lookup returns CDR1 LNHDA and CDR2 SQIVND (reference sequence). This CDR3 contains 13 residues. V lost 3 bases, J lost 7 bases, and 13 bases lay in between. CDR3 nucleotides: TGTGCCAGTAGTATGGCGGATAGCGAGGAGCAGTACTTC. It codes for CASSMADSEEQYF.

The table lists this clonotype with a count of one. For the CDR3, the DNA is TGTGCCAGCGGCGACAGAGATAATTCACCCCTCCACTTT. Its translation: CASGDRDNSPLHF. The rearrangement joins TRBV6-2 or TRBV6-3 to TRBJ1-6, with a weak D call TRBD1 (5 bases). This CDR3 has 13 amino acids. V dropped 8 bases and J dropped 5 bases, with 10 bases sitting between them. Germline CDR1 and CDR2: MNHEY and SVGEGT.

This rearrangement joins TRBV7-9 to TRBJ1-6, with a tentative D call TRBD1 (5 bases). Trimming took 0 bases from V and 9 from J, leaving 18 bases between them. Germline values: CDR1 SEHNR, CDR2 FQNEAQ (reference sequence). There are 17 residues in the CDR3. CDR3 sequence: CASSLALMGDWGSPLHF. CDR3 nucleotides: TGTGCCAGCAGCTTAGCGCTCATGGGGGATTGGGGTTCACCCCTCCACTTT.

This chain joins TRBV21-1 and TRBJ2-7; the listed D gene, TRBD1, was not tested against the DNA. TRBV21-1 is designated a pseudogene. CDR3 length equals 15 residues. In nucleotides, the CDR3 is TGTGCCAGCAGCACCAGACAGCCGTTTCCATACGAGCAGTACTTC. This gives the protein CASSTRQPFPYEQYF.

V and J are TRBV20-1 and TRBJ1-6; TRBD1 is a possible D gene (6 bases). Trimming removed 4 bases at V and 5 bases at J, with 15 bases between. CDR3 length equals 15 residues. Germline V gene data show CDR1 as DFQATT and CDR2 as SNEGSKA (reference sequence). CDR3 protein: CSATAGESDNSPLHF. In DNA, the CDR3 is TGCAGTGCTACTGCAGGGGAATCGGATAATTCACCCCTCCACTTT.

The chain is built from TRBV6-2 or TRBV6-3 and TRBJ1-1, with 8 bases fitting TRBD1. The CDR3 has 13 residues. In germline, CDR1 is MNHEY, CDR2 SVGEGT. V lost 6 bases and J lost 4; bases outside the gene matches: 4. The chain's CDR3 is CASRTGGSTEAFF. The CDR3 bases are TGTGCCAGCAGAACAGGGGGGTCCACTGAAGCTTTCTTT.

This clonotype came up once. J is TRBJ2-3 and V is TRBV20-1; a weak D match, TRBD2 (6 bases). Germline V gene data show CDR1 as DFQATT and CDR2 as SNEGSKA (reference sequence). The V and J ends lost 0 bases and 0 bases respectively, with 16 bases between them. The CDR3 totals 17 residues. CDR3 sequence (DNA): TGCAGTGCTAGAGACGAAGCCCGGGGGTGGAGCACAGATACGCAGTATTTT. This sequence encodes CSARDEARGWSTDTQYF.

The rearrangement uses TRBV7-8 and TRBJ2-7, with 10 bases fitting TRBD1. CDR1 is SGHVS, CDR2 FQNEAQ, per germline. CDR3 length: 17 amino acids. The ends lost 5 bases at V and 2 bases at J; junction bases unmatched: 12. CDR3 nucleotides: TGTGCCAGCAGCCCCATAGACCGGGACAGGGGACCCTACGAGCAGTACTTC. This translates into CASSPIDRDRGPYEQYF.

The CDR3 here is CASSQRGNSLTNYGYTF. CDR3 nucleotides: TGTGCCAGCAGTCAACGGGGGAACAGCCTTACTAACTATGGCTACACCTTC. The rearrangement joins TRBV6-1 to TRBJ1-2, with TRBD1 as a possible D gene (5 bases). Trimming took 5 bases from V and 0 from J, leaving 19 bases between them. The CDR3 covers 17 residues. From germline, CDR1 is MNHNS and CDR2 SASEGT.

This chain links TRBV6-2 or TRBV6-3 with TRBJ2-4; D is undetermined. V lost 0 bases to trimming and J lost 5 bases, with 5 bases between them. The CDR3 is 13 residues long. CDR1 is MNHEY, CDR2 SVGEGT, per germline. The CDR3 is CASSYSGENIQYF. CDR3 bases: TGTGCCAGCAGTTACTCTGGTGAAAACATTCAGTACTTC.

This clonotype was seen a handful of times. V and J are TRBV28 and TRBJ1-6, with a tentative D call TRBD1 (5 bases). This CDR3 is 15 amino acids long. V was cut by 7 bases and J by 3 bases, with 13 bases left in between. Germline loops: CDR1 MDHEN, CDR2 SYDVKM. CDR3 nucleotides: TGTGCCAGCACCCCGGGGGGGAGCTATAATTCACCCCTCCACTTT. Protein sequence: CASTPGGSYNSPLHF.

The chain joins TRBV19 to TRBJ2-7; unclear D gene. This CDR3 region has 13 residues. The germline V gene encodes CDR1 LNHDA and CDR2 SQIVND (reference sequence). Trimming cost V 5 bases and J 3 bases, with 11 bases left between them. The CDR3 DNA is TGTGCCAGTAGTTTCACCTCAGGCTACGAGCAGTACTTC. Translated, it gives CASSFTSGYEQYF.

This clonotype was detected only once. The chain carries TRBV30 and TRBJ1-1; tentative D call: TRBD1 (6 bases). Trimming pared 5 bases from V and 0 bases from J, leaving 10 bases between. The CDR3 extends over 13 amino acids. Per the germline V gene, CDR1 is GTSNPN and CDR2 is SVGIG (reference sequence). CDR3 amino acids: CAWSTGLNTEAFF. DNA for the CDR3: TGTGCCTGGTCCACAGGGCTGAACACTGAAGCTTTCTTT.

The chain carries TRBV29-1 and TRBJ1-1, with D unclear. Trimming removed 6 bases at V and 4 bases at J, with 12 bases between. The CDR3 covers 12 residues. The germline V gene encodes CDR1 SQVTM and CDR2 ANQGSEA. The CDR3 nucleotides are TGCAGCGTCATAGGCCTGATCACTGAAGCTTTCTTT. Encoded protein: CSVIGLITEAFF.

The chain is built from TRBV2 and TRBJ2-1; 10 bases fit TRBD1. The CDR3 spans 16 residues. V dropped 6 bases and J dropped 7; count of bases not matched to a gene: 12. The germline V gene has CDR1 SNHLY and CDR2 FYNNEI. The DNA for the CDR3 is TGTGCCAGCAGAACCATCCGGGACAGGGGTAGGAATGAGCAGTTCTTC. Translation: CASRTIRDRGRNEQFF.

The chain employs TRBV6-5 and TRBJ1-3; TRBD1 agrees at 7 bases. V was pared by 0 bases and J by 4 bases, with 3 bases of the junction left unmatched. Germline CDR1 MNHEY, CDR2 SVGAGI. The CDR3 loop spans 15 amino acids. The DNA for the CDR3 is TGTGCCAGCAGTTACTCTACAGGGGAGGGAAACACCATATATTTT. It encodes CASSYSTGEGNTIYF.

The J gene is TRBJ2-5, the V gene TRBV25-1; possible D gene TRBD1, 8 bases. Trimming pared 10 bases from V and 5 bases from J, leaving 20 bases between. Germline values: CDR1 MGHDK, CDR2 SYGVNS. The CDR3 is 14 amino acids. The CDR3 is CATGQGGFGETQYF. As DNA, the CDR3 is TGTGCCACTGGACAGGGAGGGTTTGGGGAGACCCAGTACTTC. Full variable domain (missing parts from reference TRBV25-1 and TRBJ2-5): EADIYQTPRYLVIGTGKKITLECSQTMGHDKMYWYQQDPGMELHLIHYSYGVNSTEKGDLSSESTVSRIRTEHFPLTLESARPSHTSQYLCATGQGGFGETQYFGPGTRLLVL.

The chain couples TRBV5-6 to TRBJ2-2, with TRBD2 matching 8 bases. V lost 4 bases to trimming and J lost 0 bases; unmatched junction nucleotides: 5. The CDR3 has 16 amino acids. Germline V CDR1 and CDR2: SGHDT, YYEEEE. Here the CDR3 reads CASSLGLASNTGELFF. As DNA, the CDR3 is TGTGCCAGCAGCCTCGGACTAGCCTCGAACACCGGGGAGCTGTTTTTT. Looking up the rest from reference TRBV5-6 and TRBJ2-2 gives the full variable domain: DAGVTQSPTHLIKTRGQQVTLRCSPKSGHDTVSWYQQALGQGPQFIFQYYEEEERQRGNFPDRFSGHQFPNYSSELNVNALLLGDSALYLCASSLGLASNTGELFFGEGSRLTVL.

V is TRBV27 and J is TRBJ2-2; a weak D match, TRBD1 (5 bases). This CDR3 comprises 14 residues. V was trimmed by 3 bases and J by 1 base, leaving 6 bases between them. The germline V gene encodes CDR1 MNHEY and CDR2 SMNVEV (reference sequence). CDR3 sequence reads: CASSFTGNTGELFF. The CDR3 DNA follows: TGTGCCAGCAGTTTTACAGGGAACACCGGGGAGCTGTTTTTT.

The chain links TRBV27 to TRBJ2-2; a weak D match, TRBD2 (7 bases). The CDR3 runs 17 residues. The V gene's germline CDR1 is MNHEY and CDR2 SMNVEV (reference sequence). The V end was cut by 0 bases, the J end by 1 base, with 12 bases between. CDR3 protein: CASSLSFGGLNTGELFF. CDR3 nucleotides: TGTGCCAGCAGTTTATCCTTCGGGGGGCTGAACACCGGGGAGCTGTTTTTT.

The V gene is TRBV7-9, the J gene TRBJ2-7, with D tentatively TRBD1 (5 bases). The ends were cut back, 2 bases at V and 3 bases at J, with 14 bases in the middle. Germline assignment: CDR1 SEHNR and CDR2 FQNEAQ (reference sequence). CDR3 length equals 15 residues. The CDR3 DNA reads as TGTGCCAGCAGCTTATCACCGACAGAGTTCTACGAGCAGTACTTC. Its protein product is CASSLSPTEFYEQYF.

The sample holds one count of this clonotype. The chain links TRBV4-1 to TRBJ2-2; tentatively, D is TRBD2 (6 bases). The CDR3 totals 17 residues. The germline V gene has CDR1 MGHRA and CDR2 YSYEKL. Trimming took off 1 base at V and 2 bases at J, with 14 bases between the two ends. The CDR3 region is CASSQAARGPNTGELFF. The CDR3 DNA is TGCGCCAGCAGCCAAGCCGCGCGGGGCCCAAACACCGGGGAGCTGTTTTTT.

This CDR3 is CASSRTGGGNQPQHF. CDR3 sequence (DNA): TGTGCCAGCAGCCGAACAGGGGGCGGCAATCAGCCCCAGCATTTT. The chain recombines TRBV7-8 with TRBJ1-5; TRBD1 matches at 9 bases. Losses at the gene ends were 5 bases for V and 2 bases for J; bases not matched to a gene: 4. The CDR3 is 15 residues long. Germline V gene sequence: CDR1 SGHVS, CDR2 FQNEAQ.

The chain links TRBV28 to TRBJ2-7, with 8 bases identical to TRBD1. CDR3 size: 14 residues. Germline V lookup: CDR1 MDHEN, CDR2 SYDVKM. The junction had 3 bases not matched to a gene; V was cut back by 1 base and J by 4 bases. The CDR3 sequence: CASSLLGQAYEQYF. CDR3 DNA sequence: TGTGCCAGCAGTTTATTGGGACAGGCATACGAGCAGTACTTC.

The J gene is TRBJ2-2, the V gene TRBV7-3, with TRBD2 matching 8 bases. CDR1 and CDR2 from the germline V gene are SGHTA and FQGTGA. The CDR3 has 14 amino acids. J was trimmed by 4 bases and V by 5 bases; bases with no gene match: 3. CDR3 residues: CASSPGGGTGELFF. In DNA form, the CDR3 reads TGTGCCAGCAGCCCCGGGGGGGGCACCGGGGAGCTGTTTTTT.

V and J are TRBV28 and TRBJ2-7, with D maybe TRBD1 (6 bases). V lost 4 bases and J 1 base, leaving 14 bases between the germline ends. CDR1 MDHEN and CDR2 SYDVKM come from the germline V gene. The CDR3 is 15 residues long. CDR3 coding DNA: TGTGCCAGCAGTTATCAGGGGTGGGGGTCCTACGAGCAGTACTTC. Amino acids: CASSYQGWGSYEQYF. The full variable domain, its missing parts supplied by reference TRBV28 and TRBJ2-7, is DVKVTQSSRYLVKRTGEKVFLECVQDMDHENMFWYRQDPGLGLRLIYFSYDVKMKEKGDIPEGYSVSREKKERFSLILESASTNQTSMYLCASSYQGWGSYEQYFGPGTRLTVT.